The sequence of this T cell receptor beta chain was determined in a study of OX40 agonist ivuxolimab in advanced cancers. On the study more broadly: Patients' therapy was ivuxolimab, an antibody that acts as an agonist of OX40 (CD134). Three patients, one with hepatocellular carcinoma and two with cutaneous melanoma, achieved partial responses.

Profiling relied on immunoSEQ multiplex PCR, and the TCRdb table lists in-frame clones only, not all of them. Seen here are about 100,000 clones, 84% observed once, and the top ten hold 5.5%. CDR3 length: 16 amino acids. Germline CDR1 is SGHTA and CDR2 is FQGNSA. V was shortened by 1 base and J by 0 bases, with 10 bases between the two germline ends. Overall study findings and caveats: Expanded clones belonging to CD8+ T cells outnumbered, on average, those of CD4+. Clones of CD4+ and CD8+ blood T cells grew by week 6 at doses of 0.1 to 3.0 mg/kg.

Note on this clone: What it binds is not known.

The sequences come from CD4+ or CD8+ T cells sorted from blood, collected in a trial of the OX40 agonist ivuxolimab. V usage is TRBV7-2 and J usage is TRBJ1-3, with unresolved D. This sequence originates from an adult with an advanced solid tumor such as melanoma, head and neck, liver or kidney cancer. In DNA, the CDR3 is TGTGCCAGCAGCTTAGTCCCGGTCAGCTCTGGAAACACCATATATTTT. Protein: CASSLVPVSSGNTIYF.